Detailed here is one T cell receptor (beta chain). It lacks a known antigen. No base quality information exists; no much larger clone differs at one position. The CDR3 has 16 amino acids, counting the end cysteine and phenylalanine. The retained sequence is limited to the CDR3, 48 bases, with the frame set at the first base. CDR1 and CDR2 are drawn from the germline V gene: SNHLY, FYNNEI. V lost 6 bases and J lost 3 bases, and the count of bases not matched to a germline gene is 10. Library prep was done by the immunoSEQ multiplex PCR assay. TCRdb stores this immuneACCESS table with in-frame sequences only. Part of the clones is absent; in the studies checked, under half of the shortfall reflects unresolved V genes, and no reason is known for the rest. The sample records some 150,000 clones, around 94% of which are singletons. Clones ranked in the top ten supply 14% of the sample. These data belong to a study of control samples from healthy donors and cancer patients (dated by TCRdb to the early 2020s).

Sequences were obtained from PBMCs. This clonotype originated in a man between 60 and 75 years old with colorectal cancer. Here the chain combines TRBV2 and TRBJ1-2, and 10 junction bases match TRBD1. Here is the DNA: TGTGCCAGCAGAAAAGGGACAGGGGCTCCGGACTATGGCTACACCTTC. It encodes CASRKGTGAPDYGYTF.